This T cell receptor (beta chain) is drawn from a study of T-cell reconstitution after alpha-beta-depleted transplantation in children. General study points: The study reportedly traced alpha-beta T cells about two months after transplant to several hundred expanded graft clones.

Unique molecular identifiers were used to barcode this TCRbeta library. TCRdb ran MiXCR on the PCR reads and lists one entry per CDR3 protein. The sample has tens of thousands of distinct CDR3 sequences; roughly 45% are singletons. To note about this clonotype: Its specificity is not known.

The sequencing here drew on PBMCs, mostly from graft donor cells, taken 360 days after TCRalphabeta/CD19-depleted stem cell transplant. This receptor was obtained from a male patient younger than 18 who had a stem cell transplant for acute lymphoblastic leukemia, so the T cells may come from the graft donor.

The CDR3 is CASSLVIQETQYF. CDR3 bases: TGTGCCAGCAGTTTGGTGATACAAGAGACCCAGTACTTC. J is TRBJ2-5 and V is TRBV28; D ambiguous. Germline V gene lookup returns CDR1 MDHEN and CDR2 SYDVKM. The CDR3 length is 13 residues. Trimming removed 3 bases at V and 2 bases at J, with 7 bases between.